This TCR beta chain is from a study of molecular identifiers for immune sequencing clone quantification. Study summary: Replicates partitioned RNA from approximately 20,000 or 100,000 naive CD8 cells into five parts, sequencing four.

V lost 4 bases and J lost 5; bases outside the gene matches: 7. Germline loops: CDR1 MDHEN, CDR2 SYDVKM. The CDR3 runs 17 residues. Previously published methods and listed TCR primers were used for the bulk TCR libraries. In TCRdb, the PCR reads were re-called with MiXCR into one record per CDR3 protein. Of approximately 590,000 distinct CDR3 sequences detected, over 25% appear once; the ten largest clones hold 0.7% to 0.95%. A CD8+CD4-CCR7+CD45RA+ gate was used to sort naive CD8 T cells. J is TRBJ2-5 and V is TRBV28; TRBD2 matches 16 bases. This clonotype originated in a human donor in good health. Some libraries in this study had Jurkat cell RNA spiked in. Sequencing was carried out using naive CD8+ T cells from blood, with Jurkat cell RNA spiked in. Indicated subset: FACS-sorted CD8+CD4-CCR7+CD45RA+ naive T cells. The CDR3, as DNA: TGTGCCAGCAGTTCGGGGACTAGCGGGAGGGCCGTGGAGACCCAGTACTTC. Translating it yields CASSSGTSGRAVETQYF. Based on the CDR3 plus reference TRBV28 and TRBJ2-5, the full variable domain is DVKVTQSSRYLVKRTGEKVFLECVQDMDHENMFWYRQDPGLGLRLIYFSYDVKMKEKGDIPEGYSVSREKKERFSLILESASTNQTSMYLCASSSGTSGRAVETQYFGPGTRLLVL.